This T cell receptor beta chain derives from a study of shared clonotypes between healthy human individuals. Terminally differentiated effector memory CD45RA+ cells were excluded from the naive CD8 cells, which were CD45RO-negative and positively selected for CCR7. CDR1 and CDR2 from the germline V gene are SGHVS and FNYEAQ. The V and J ends lost 1 base and 0 bases respectively, with 13 bases between them. This CDR3 comprises 17 residues. The authors' processing: As immunoSEQ supplied junction-only sequences (without quality scores), filtering differed. Clones were read by immunoSEQ multiplex PCR, and TCRdb kept only the in-frame ones, dropping some. From that table come the V and J calls and clone size; the DNA was used to work out D and trimming. The table includes about 2 million clones, about 95% detected once.

Sequenced input: naive CD8+ T cells sorted from blood. This receptor was obtained from a man aged 18 to 29 in good health. This chain links TRBV7-6 with TRBJ2-1; weak D call: TRBD2 (6 bases). The CDR3 DNA is TGTGCCAGCAGCTTAGTAGTCGGGGGAAGCTCCTACAATGAGCAGTTCTTC. It codes for CASSLVVGGSSYNEQFF.